This T cell receptor (beta chain) was sequenced in a study of OX40 agonist ivuxolimab in advanced cancers. With regard to the full study: Ivuxolimab was a fully human IgG2 agonistic monoclonal antibody targeting the costimulatory receptor OX40 (CD134). The paper describes the monotherapy dose-escalation part (N ≈ 51 patients) of the phase I trial of ivuxolimab. A male proportion of roughly 85% and a mean age of around 60 years, ranging from 23 to 79, were recorded for the dose-escalation cohort. Prior anti-PD-1, anti-PD-L1 or anti-CTLA-4 therapy was permitted, and 40% of dose-escalation patients had received checkpoint inhibitors. Peripheral TCRbeta sequencing aimed to test whether ivuxolimab altered TCR sequence diversity and caused clonal T-cell expansion. Intravenous ivuxolimab was administered to patients every 2 weeks at six dose levels: 0.01, 0.1, 0.3, 1.5, 3 and 10 mg/kg. Of the roughly 52 dose-escalation patients, hepatocellular carcinoma was present in roughly 19, melanoma in approximately 15, renal cell carcinoma in 9 and head and neck cancer in 9. Partial responses occurred in three dose-escalation patients: two with cutaneous melanoma and one with hepatocellular carcinoma. Results and caveats for the whole study, not just this receptor: Antigen specificity was not determined for the clonally expanded peripheral T cells. On average, CD8+ T cells showed more expanded clones than CD4+ T cells after ivuxolimab. Low levels of normalized T-cell clonal expansion were also seen in some nonresponding patients. Partial responders in the 0.1-3.0 mg/kg groups had among the lowest normalized peripheral clonal expansion, especially among CD8+ T cells. At doses of 0.1 to 3.0 mg/kg, clonal expansion of both CD4+ and CD8+ T cells in blood was seen between baseline and week 6.

The CDR3 starts with the cysteine, ends with the phenylalanine, and has 14 residues. The only DNA kept is the CDR3, 42 bases in frame from the first base. For CDR1 and CDR2, the germline V gene (reference sequence) lists MNHNY and SVGAGI. V lost 6 bases and J lost 6 bases, and the count of bases not matched to a germline gene is 5. To sequence the TCRbeta CDR3 region, genomic DNA was isolated from the sorted cells. TCRbeta CDR3 regions were sequenced using the immunoSEQ Assay. TCRdb retrieved this table from immuneACCESS and kept in-frame rearrangements only. Not all clones are present; in checked studies, unresolved V genes account for under half, and no reason is known for the remainder. The sample table records about 150,000 clones; approximately 94% of these occur just once. The ten biggest clones cover about 0.3% of the sample. Details on this clone: Its antigen has not been determined. One base away there is no much larger clone; base qualities are not given.

Patients with autoimmune disease history or receiving systemic immunosuppression were excluded from the trial. Peripheral blood for TCR sequencing was collected from all dose cohorts at baseline, on cycle 4 day 1, and on cycle 7 day 1. Samples came from an open-label, multicenter, first-in-human phase I dose-escalation trial of ivuxolimab. The trial enrolled adults with locally advanced or metastatic head and neck squamous cell, hepatocellular, melanoma or renal cell carcinoma. Before TCR sequencing, CD4+ T cells and CD8+ T cells from peripheral blood were sorted into separate populations. This sample comprised CD4+ or CD8+ T cells sorted from blood, obtained in a trial of the OX40 agonist ivuxolimab. The clonotype originates from an adult with an advanced solid tumor such as melanoma, head and neck, liver or kidney cancer. Rearrangement joined TRBV6-6 to TRBJ1-4, with 9 bases matching TRBD1. At the DNA level, the sequence is TGTGCCAGCAGATGGGGACAGGGTGATGAAAAACTGTTTTTT. Its product reads: CASRWGQGDEKLFF.